Listed below are T cell receptor beta chains from one sample, sequenced in a study of regulatory T cells in long-lasting Graves disease. MiXCR, run by TCRdb on the multiplex PCR reads, gives a single entry per CDR3 protein. Altogether 250,000 to 300,000 distinct CDR3 sequences are present, 22% being singletons, with the ten largest covering 45% to 70%. Specimen: peripheral blood mononuclear cells (PBMCs), collected when the disease was refractory, from a patient treated with antithyroid drugs. The receptors stem from a female donor with Graves disease. CDR3s include the opening cysteine and the closing phenylalanine or tryptophan.

TRBV28,CASSSWVVANQPQHF
TRBV6-2/TRBV6-3,CASSSAGKNTEAFF
TRBV7-3,CASSLTGNSPLHF
TRBV7-2,CASSLAVGSYNEQFF
TRBV2,CASKGLRDRELREQYF
TRBV27,CASRQGGVNTEAFF
TRBV11-2,CASSLAGLAGLETQYF
TRBV3-1,CASSQRTNTEAFF
TRBV5-1,CASSLDAGAGMIEQFF
TRBV2,CASSTGPSDTQYF
TRBV7-9,CASSLSGGDSGYTF
TRBV20-1,CSARGARDLTGELFF
TRBV6-1,CASSEYRGNEQYF
TRBV7-2,CASSSGRVTDTQYF
TRBV28,CASRGNYGYTF
TRBV6-1,CASNMDRSNEKLFF
TRBV20-1,CSPASGAPRETQYF
TRBV12-3/TRBV12-4,CASNIRGSYEQYF
TRBV19,CASSISQNQPQHF
TRBV6-2/TRBV6-3,CASSYLRELNEQYF
TRBV20-1,CSATYTEAFF
TRBV30,CAWSVLGQNYGYTF
TRBV20-1,CSARPSGSTGELFF
TRBV7-9,CASSGRTAEAFF
TRBV20-1,CSARELSYEQYF
TRBV20-1,CSASVEYSNQPQHF
TRBV12-3/TRBV12-4,CASSFGQGGMGYTF
TRBV13,CASSPSGRGNTGELFF
TRBV11-1,CASSRGRITGELFF
TRBV20-1,CSVQRREGGYEQYF
TRBV28,CASRSARERETQYF
TRBV12-3/TRBV12-4,CASTSSGTANTGEPFF
TRBV7-2,CASSLNEFSETQYF
TRBV12-3/TRBV12-4,CASSLRLAGGLISDSGANVLTF
TRBV5-1,CASSFRTESSYEQYF
TRBV6-5,CASSYEGSPLHF
TRBV12-3/TRBV12-4,CASSLGGPEAFF
TRBV15,CATLRQGPRLSNTGELFF
TRBV7-9,CASSLGAGQGNTEAFF
TRBV5-1,CASSREGTNEKLFF
TRBV29-1,CSVEREGQTGELFF
TRBV5-6,CASSLGGIVYEQYF
TRBV4-1,CASSRTARPWGTGELFF
TRBV27,CASSSGRRNSPLHF
TRBV11-2,CASSLGSGTSSYEQYF
TRBV12-3/TRBV12-4,CASSSESKGKLFF
TRBV28,CASSSIRLVDEQFF
TRBV28,CASSLQIRYTQYF
TRBV19,CASSIGQGYGYTF
TRBV6-1,CASWSGGTDLYEQYF
TRBV7-8,CASSSIRAGELFF
TRBV7-2,CASTEARGTDTQYF
TRBV14,CASSQDRGEQYF
TRBV10-2,CASSETSGSSEQYF
TRBV15,CATSSRGQGGVNEKLFF
TRBV5-8,CASVRGVLGTEAFF
TRBV20-1,CSAPWGPGNTEAFF